This T cell receptor beta chain came from a study of human T cells and chemical hapten exposure. On the study more broadly: Small pooled library volume differences mainly caused per-sample TCR yield variation.

Documented time point: pre-sensitization, week 0. Treatment defined: therapeutic diphenylcyclopropenone sensitization with weekly scalp DPC. The table lists this clonotype with many counts. For the library, individual cDNA molecules each received unique molecular identifiers. MiXCR, run by TCRdb on the RACE reads, gives a single entry per CDR3 protein. The data hold 50,000 to 70,000 distinct CDR3 sequences, with 9.5% to 10% observed a single time. The input for sequencing was whole blood, taken in connection with sensitization to the hapten diphenylcyclopropenone (DPC). The sequence was collected from a man in his forties or fifties with alopecia areata. Some clones in this sample may be carry-over from other donors' samples.

The CDR3 DNA is TGTGCCAGCTCACCGGACAGGGGGCGCGTGGGTTCTAATGGCTACACCTTC. As protein: CASSPDRGRVGSNGYTF. The V gene is TRBV18, the J gene TRBJ1-2; 11 bases line up with TRBD1. Germline CDR1 KGHSH, CDR2 LQKENI. CDR3 size: 17 residues. V lost 3 bases and J lost 6; bases outside the gene matches: 12.